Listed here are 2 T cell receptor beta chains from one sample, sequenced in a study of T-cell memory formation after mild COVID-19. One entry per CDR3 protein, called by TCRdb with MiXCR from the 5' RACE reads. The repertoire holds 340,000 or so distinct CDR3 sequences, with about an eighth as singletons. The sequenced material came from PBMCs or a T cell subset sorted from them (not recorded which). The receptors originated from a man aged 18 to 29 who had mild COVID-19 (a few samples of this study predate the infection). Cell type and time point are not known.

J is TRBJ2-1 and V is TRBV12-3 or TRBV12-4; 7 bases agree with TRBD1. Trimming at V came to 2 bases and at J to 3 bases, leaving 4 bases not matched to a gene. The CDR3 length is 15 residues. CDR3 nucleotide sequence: TGTGCCAGCAGTTTACGGGACAGCCTCTACAATGAGCAGTTCTTC. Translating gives CASSLRDSLYNEQFF.

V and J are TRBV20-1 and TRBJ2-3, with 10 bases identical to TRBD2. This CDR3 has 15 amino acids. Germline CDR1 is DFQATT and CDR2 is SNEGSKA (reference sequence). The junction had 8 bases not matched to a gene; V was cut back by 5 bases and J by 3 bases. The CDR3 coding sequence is TGCAGTGCTGATTTAGCGGGGGGACGGACAGATACGCAGTATTTT. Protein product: CSADLAGGRTDTQYF.